This is a list of T cell receptor beta chains from one sample in a study of siplizumab effects on memory and regulatory T cells. Sequenced by immunoSEQ multiplex PCR; TCRdb stores in-frame clones only, minus some. The top ten hold under 20% of the sample, which has more than 70,000 clones, roughly 94% seen once. Sequencing was done on a sample of CD8+ T cells sorted from blood. The receptors come from a human donor in good health. Each CDR3 is given with its conserved first and last residue. A D gene is named only where the DNA matches it firmly. Clone size is stated in some rows and not others, as once, few, many or a class when expanded.

TRBV19,.,.,TRBJ1-5,TGTGCCAGTAGCCCTCGGTTGCATAGCAATCAGCCCCAGCATTTT,CASSPRLHSNQPQHF
TRBV15,.,.,TRBJ2-2,TGTGCCACCAGCAGAGATTTTACAGAGGTGGACACCGGGGAGCTGTTTTTT,CATSRDFTEVDTGELFF
TRBV7-2,TRBD2,once,TRBJ2-3,TGTGCCAGCAGCTTAGTCTTAGCGGGAGGGCCCGCAGATACGCAGTATTTT,CASSLVLAGGPADTQYF
TRBV27,TRBD2,.,TRBJ2-2,TGTGCCAGCAGTTTACTGGGCGGGGGGAACACCGGGGAGCTGTTTTTT,CASSLLGGGNTGELFF
TRBV7-3,TRBD2,.,TRBJ2-1,TGTGCCAGCAGCTTACAACTAGCGGGAGTGAATGAGCAGTTCTTC,CASSLQLAGVNEQFF
TRBV9,.,.,TRBJ2-1,TGTGCCAGCAGCGTAGAATCGCGGAACTACAATGAGCAGTTCTTC,CASSVESRNYNEQFF
TRBV5-3,TRBD1,few,TRBJ1-1,TGTGCCAGAAGCAGGGACAGGGCCTCTGAAGCTTTCTTT,CARSRDRASEAFF
TRBV9,TRBD2,few,TRBJ2-3,TGTGCCAGCAGCGGAAGCGGGAGTCAGGATACGCAGTATTTT,CASSGSGSQDTQYF
TRBV13,.,.,TRBJ2-2,TGTGCCAGCAGCTTGAGGACTAGGGGGGCCGGGGAGCTGTTTTTT,CASSLRTRGAGELFF
TRBV7-2,.,.,TRBJ1-2,TGTGCCAGCAGCTTAGTGTGGGCTAGCGAAGGAGGGTGGGGCTACACCTTC,CASSLVWASEGGWGYTF
TRBV27,TRBD2,.,TRBJ2-1,TGTGCCAGCAGCCTAATCATAGCGGGAGAGGACAATGAGCAGTTCTTC,CASSLIIAGEDNEQFF
TRBV13,TRBD1,.,TRBJ2-7,TGTGCCAGCAGCCAATCGACCAGGGGGCTCTACGAGCAGTACTTC,CASSQSTRGLYEQYF
TRBV18,TRBD2,.,TRBJ2-7,TGTGCCAGCTCACCAGCTGCGACTAGCGGGAGGGTTCAGGACTACGAGCAGTACTTC,CASSPAATSGRVQDYEQYF
TRBV4-2,.,.,TRBJ1-3,TGTGCCAGCAGCCAAGATCGAGGGAGTGGAAACACCATATATTTT,CASSQDRGSGNTIYF